This T cell receptor beta chain was identified during a study of post-analysis software for immune sequencing data. About the research overall: Relapsing-remitting, secondary progressive and progressive-relapsing multiple sclerosis courses were included. General observations from the study: Those samples that were prepared in the same batch co-clustered strongly by F measure. Comparison of patients with controls showed about 5 TRBV segments more frequent in patients, TRBV5-6, TRBV5-1 and TRBV20-1 among them. Multiple sclerosis was associated with a significant reduction in normalized Chao1 diversity relative to controls.

With respect to this clonotype: Its cognate antigen is unknown.

Germline-derived CDR1 and CDR2 are DFQATT and SNEGSKA (reference sequence). V was clipped by 3 bases and J by 5 bases, with 14 bases between them. This CDR3 is built from 14 residues. Libraries were made from TCR beta cDNA, and they carried unique molecular identifiers. T cells numbering about 0.95 to 10 million gave rise to roughly 0.5 million cDNA molecules. TCRdb reprocessed the PCR reads with MiXCR, giving one entry per CDR3 protein. This table has more than 500,000 distinct CDR3 sequences, 34% appearing once. This rearrangement joins TRBV20-1 to TRBJ1-5; D gene uncertain. This TCR was recovered from a girl aged 2 to 17 with multiple sclerosis. The sequenced sample was blood. DNA for the CDR3: TGCAGTGCTAGGAGTAGGGCACAAGATCAGCCCCAGCATTTT. Translating it yields CSARSRAQDQPQHF.